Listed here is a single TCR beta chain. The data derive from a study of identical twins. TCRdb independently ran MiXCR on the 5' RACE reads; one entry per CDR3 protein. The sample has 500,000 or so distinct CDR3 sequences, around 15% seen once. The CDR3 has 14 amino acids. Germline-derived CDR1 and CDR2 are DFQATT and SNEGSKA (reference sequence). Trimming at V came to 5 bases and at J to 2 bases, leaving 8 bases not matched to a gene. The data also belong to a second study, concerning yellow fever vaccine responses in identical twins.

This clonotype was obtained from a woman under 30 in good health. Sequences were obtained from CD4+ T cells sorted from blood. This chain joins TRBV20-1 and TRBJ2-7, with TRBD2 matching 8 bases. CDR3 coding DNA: TGCAGTGCTTCCCGACTAGCGTCTCCCTACGAGCAGTACTTC. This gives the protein CSASRLASPYEQYF.